This T cell receptor (beta chain) was sequenced for a study of response to subunit inactivated influenza vaccine. Trimming shortened V by 0 bases and J by 2 bases, and 6 bases separated the two germline ends. The germline V gene encodes CDR1 SGHTA and CDR2 FQGNSA. The CDR3 has 14 residues. In its sample, this clonotype was seen a few times. Via MiXCR, TCRdb re-called the RT-PCR reads, giving one row per CDR3 protein. Seen here are about 780,000 distinct CDR3 sequences, approximately 18% observed once, and the top ten hold 11%. This rearrangement joins TRBV7-2 to TRBJ2-3, with no clear D. The clonotype was recovered from a man in his forties or fifties who received an inactivated influenza vaccine. Here the sequenced sample was PBMCs from blood, taken around 5 days after vaccination. The CDR3 loop reads CASSLALDTDTQYF. DNA of the CDR3: TGTGCCAGCAGCTTAGCGTTGGACACAGATACGCAGTATTTT.